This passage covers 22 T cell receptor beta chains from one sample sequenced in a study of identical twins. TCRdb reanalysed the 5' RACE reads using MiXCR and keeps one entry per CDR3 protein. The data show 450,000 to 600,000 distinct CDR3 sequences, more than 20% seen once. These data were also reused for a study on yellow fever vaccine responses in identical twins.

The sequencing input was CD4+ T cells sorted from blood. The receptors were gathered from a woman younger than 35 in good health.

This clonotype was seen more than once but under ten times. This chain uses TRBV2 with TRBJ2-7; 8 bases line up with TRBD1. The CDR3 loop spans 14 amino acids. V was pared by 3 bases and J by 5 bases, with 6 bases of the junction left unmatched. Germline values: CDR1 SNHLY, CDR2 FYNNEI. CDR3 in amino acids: CASSEGSGGNEQYF. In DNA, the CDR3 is TGTGCCAGCAGTGAGGGTTCAGGGGGCAACGAGCAGTACTTC.

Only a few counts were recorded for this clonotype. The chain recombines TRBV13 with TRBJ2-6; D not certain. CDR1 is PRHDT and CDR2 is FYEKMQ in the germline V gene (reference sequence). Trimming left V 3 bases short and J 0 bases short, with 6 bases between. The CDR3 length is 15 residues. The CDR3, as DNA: TGTGCCAGCAGCTTCTTACCCTCTGGGGCCAACGTCCTGACTTTC. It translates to CASSFLPSGANVLTF.

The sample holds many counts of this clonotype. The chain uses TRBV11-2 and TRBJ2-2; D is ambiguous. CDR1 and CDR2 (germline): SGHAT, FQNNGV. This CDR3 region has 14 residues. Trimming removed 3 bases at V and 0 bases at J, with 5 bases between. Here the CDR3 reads CASSLDPNTGELFF. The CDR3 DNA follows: TGTGCCAGCAGCTTGGACCCGAACACCGGGGAGCTGTTTTTT.

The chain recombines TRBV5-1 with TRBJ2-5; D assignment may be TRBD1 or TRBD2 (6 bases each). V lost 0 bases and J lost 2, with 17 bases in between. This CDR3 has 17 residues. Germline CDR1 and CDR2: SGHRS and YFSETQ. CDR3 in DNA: TGCGCCAGCAGCTTGGGGGGGGCGACTAGTGGACAAGAGACCCAGTACTTC. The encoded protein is CASSLGGATSGQETQYF.

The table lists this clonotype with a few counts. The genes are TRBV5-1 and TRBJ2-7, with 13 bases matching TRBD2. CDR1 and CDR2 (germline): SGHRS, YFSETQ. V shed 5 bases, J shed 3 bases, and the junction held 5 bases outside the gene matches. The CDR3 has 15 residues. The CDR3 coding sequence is TGCGCCAGCAGTTATGGACTAGCGGGAGTCTACGAGCAGTACTTC. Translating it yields CASSYGLAGVYEQYF.

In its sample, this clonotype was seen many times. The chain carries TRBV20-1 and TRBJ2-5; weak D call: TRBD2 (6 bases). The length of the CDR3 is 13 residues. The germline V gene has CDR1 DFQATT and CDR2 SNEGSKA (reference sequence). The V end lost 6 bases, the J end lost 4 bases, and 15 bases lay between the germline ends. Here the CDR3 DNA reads TGCAGTGCCTCCCTGGCGGGGAGAGAGACCCAGTACTTC. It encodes CSASLAGRETQYF.

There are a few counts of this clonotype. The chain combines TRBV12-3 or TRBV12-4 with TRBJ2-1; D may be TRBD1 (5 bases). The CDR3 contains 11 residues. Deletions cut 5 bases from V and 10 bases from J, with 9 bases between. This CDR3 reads CASSPGQEQFF. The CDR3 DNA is TGTGCCAGCAGTCCAGGGCAGGAGCAGTTCTTC.

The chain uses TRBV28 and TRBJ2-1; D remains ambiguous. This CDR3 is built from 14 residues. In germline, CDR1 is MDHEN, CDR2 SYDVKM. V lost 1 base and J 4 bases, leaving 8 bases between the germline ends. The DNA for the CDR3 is TGTGCCAGCAGTTTATTAGGGAAGTACAATGAGCAGTTCTTC. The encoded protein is CASSLLGKYNEQFF.

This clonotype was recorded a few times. The CDR3 spells CASRNPLAGLNIQYF. The CDR3 DNA reads as TGTGCCAGCAGAAATCCGTTAGCGGGATTAAACATTCAGTACTTC. The chain is built from TRBV28 and TRBJ2-4, with 8 nucleotides matching TRBD2. V gave up 6 bases and J gave up 6 bases; unmatched junction bases: 10. Germline CDR1 is MDHEN and CDR2 is SYDVKM. The CDR3 sequence is 15 residues long.

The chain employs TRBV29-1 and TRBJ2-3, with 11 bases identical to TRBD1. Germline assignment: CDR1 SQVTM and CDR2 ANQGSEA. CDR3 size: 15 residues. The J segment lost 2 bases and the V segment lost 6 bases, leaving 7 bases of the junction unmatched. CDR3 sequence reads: CSVGQGAGHTDTQYF. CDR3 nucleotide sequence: TGCAGCGTCGGACAGGGGGCCGGACACACAGATACGCAGTATTTT.

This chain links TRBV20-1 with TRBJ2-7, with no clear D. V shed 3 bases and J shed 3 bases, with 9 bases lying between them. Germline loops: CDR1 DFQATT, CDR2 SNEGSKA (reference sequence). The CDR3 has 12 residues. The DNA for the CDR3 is TGCAGTGCTAGTTTAGGCTTCTACGAGCAGTACTTC. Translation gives CSASLGFYEQYF.

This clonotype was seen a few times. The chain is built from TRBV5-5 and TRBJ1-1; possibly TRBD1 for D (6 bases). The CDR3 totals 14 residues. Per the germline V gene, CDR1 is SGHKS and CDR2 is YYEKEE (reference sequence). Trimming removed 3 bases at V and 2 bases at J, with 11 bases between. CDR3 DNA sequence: TGTGCCAGCAGCTACCAACAGGGAAACACTGAAGCTTTCTTT. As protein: CASSYQQGNTEAFF.

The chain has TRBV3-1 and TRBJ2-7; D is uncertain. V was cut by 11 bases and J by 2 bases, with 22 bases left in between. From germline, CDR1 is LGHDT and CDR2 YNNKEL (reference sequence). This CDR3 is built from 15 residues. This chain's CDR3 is CACCQIQVGTYEQYF. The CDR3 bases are TGTGCCTGCTGCCAAATCCAGGTGGGGACCTACGAGCAGTACTTC.

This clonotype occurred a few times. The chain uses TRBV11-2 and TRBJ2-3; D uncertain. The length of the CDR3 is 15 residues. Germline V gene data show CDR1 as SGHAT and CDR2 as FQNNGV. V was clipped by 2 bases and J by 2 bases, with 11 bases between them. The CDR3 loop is CASSLIGVITDTQYF. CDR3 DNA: TGTGCCAGCAGCTTAATCGGTGTGATCACAGATACGCAGTATTTT.

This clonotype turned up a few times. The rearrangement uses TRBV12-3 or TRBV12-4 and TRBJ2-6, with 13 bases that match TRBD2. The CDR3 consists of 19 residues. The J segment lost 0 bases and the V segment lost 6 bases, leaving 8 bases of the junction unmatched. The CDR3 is CASSGLAGEANSGANVLTF. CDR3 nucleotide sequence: TGTGCCAGCAGCGGACTAGCGGGAGAGGCTAACTCTGGGGCCAACGTCCTGACTTTC.

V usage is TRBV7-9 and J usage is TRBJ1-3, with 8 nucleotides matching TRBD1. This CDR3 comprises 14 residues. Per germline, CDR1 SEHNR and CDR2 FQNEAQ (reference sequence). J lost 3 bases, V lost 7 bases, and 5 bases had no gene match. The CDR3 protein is CASTTGAFGNTIYF. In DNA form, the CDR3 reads TGTGCCAGCACGACAGGGGCGTTTGGAAACACCATATATTTT.

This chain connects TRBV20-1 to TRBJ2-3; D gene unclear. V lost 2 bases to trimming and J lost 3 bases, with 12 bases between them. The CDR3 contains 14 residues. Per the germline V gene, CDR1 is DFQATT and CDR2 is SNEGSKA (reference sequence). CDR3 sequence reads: CSARIPGMTDTQYF. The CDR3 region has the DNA TGCAGTGCTAGAATACCTGGGATGACAGATACGCAGTATTTT.

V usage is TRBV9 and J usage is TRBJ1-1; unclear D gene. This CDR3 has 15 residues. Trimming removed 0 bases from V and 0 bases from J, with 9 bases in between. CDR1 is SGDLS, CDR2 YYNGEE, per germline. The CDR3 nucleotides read TGTGCCAGCAGCGTAGATGAGCAGCTGAACACTGAAGCTTTCTTT. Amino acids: CASSVDEQLNTEAFF.

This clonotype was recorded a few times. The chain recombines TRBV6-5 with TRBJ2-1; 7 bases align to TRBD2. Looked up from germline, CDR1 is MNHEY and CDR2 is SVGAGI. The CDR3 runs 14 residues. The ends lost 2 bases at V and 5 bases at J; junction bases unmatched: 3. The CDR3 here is CASSYREGNNEQFF. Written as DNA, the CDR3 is TGTGCCAGCAGTTACAGGGAGGGGAACAATGAGCAGTTCTTC.

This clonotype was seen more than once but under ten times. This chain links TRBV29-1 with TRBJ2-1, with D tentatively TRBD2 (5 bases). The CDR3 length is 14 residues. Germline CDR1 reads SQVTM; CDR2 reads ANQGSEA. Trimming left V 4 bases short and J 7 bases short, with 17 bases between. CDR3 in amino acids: CSVVRDLGSNEQFF. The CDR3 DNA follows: TGCAGCGTTGTCCGGGATCTAGGCAGTAATGAGCAGTTCTTC.

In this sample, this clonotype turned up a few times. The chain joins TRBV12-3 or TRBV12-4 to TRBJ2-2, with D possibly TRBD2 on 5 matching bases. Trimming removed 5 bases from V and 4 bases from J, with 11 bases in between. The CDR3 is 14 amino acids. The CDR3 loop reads CASSDKSGTGELFF. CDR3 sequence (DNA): TGTGCCAGCAGTGATAAAAGCGGCACCGGGGAGCTGTTTTTT.

In DNA, the CDR3 is TGTGCCAGCAGTTTATCGCCAGGGTTGTACACCGGGGAGCTGTTTTTT. It yields the protein CASSLSPGLYTGELFF. The V gene is TRBV27, the J gene TRBJ2-2; possibly TRBD1 for D (5 bases). The germline V gene encodes CDR1 MNHEY and CDR2 SMNVEV (reference sequence). The CDR3 loop spans 16 amino acids. V lost 0 bases and J 3 bases, leaving 11 bases between the germline ends.